A selection of T cell receptor beta chains follows, all from one sample in a study of T-cell memory formation after mild COVID-19. TCRdb reprocessed the 5' RACE reads with MiXCR, giving one entry per CDR3 protein. The data contain approximately 300,000 distinct CDR3 sequences, roughly a fifth of them singletons. Sequencing was done on a sample of PBMCs or a T cell subset sorted from them (not recorded which). These receptors all come from a man younger than 30 who had mild COVID-19 (a few samples of this study predate the infection). Cell type and time point are not known. Both conserved end residues are part of each CDR3. Each record gives: D gene, V gene, clone size, J gene, CDR3 protein, CDR3 DNA. D genes are given only for firm matches. Some rows have no size entry. The others give once, few or many, or a class for an expanded clone.

D: .
V: TRBV7-9
size: .
J: TRBJ1-4
CDR3: CASRFPGTSNEKLFF
DNA: TGTGCCAGCAGATTTCCCGGGACAAGTAATGAAAAACTGTTTTTT

D: .
V: TRBV11-2
size: .
J: TRBJ2-2
CDR3: CASSLNRAYTGELFF
DNA: TGTGCCAGCAGCTTGAACAGGGCGTACACCGGGGAGCTGTTTTTT

D: TRBD2
V: TRBV24-1
size: .
J: TRBJ2-1
CDR3: CATSDEFGGGVLKYNEQFF
DNA: TGTGCCACCAGTGATGAGTTCGGCGGGGGGGTCTTGAAGTACAATGAGCAGTTCTTC

D: .
V: TRBV5-1
size: .
J: TRBJ2-3
CDR3: CASRLSTDTQYF
DNA: TGCGCCAGCAGGCTTAGCACAGATACGCAGTATTTT

D: .
V: TRBV4-1
size: .
J: TRBJ1-6
CDR3: CASSQARGYSPLHF
DNA: TGCGCCAGCAGCCAAGCGCGGGGGTATTCACCCCTCCACTTT

D: .
V: TRBV6-6
size: few
J: TRBJ1-3
CDR3: CASSYLDRNSGNTIYF
DNA: TGTGCCAGCAGTTATTTAGACAGGAACTCTGGAAACACCATATATTTT

D: .
V: TRBV27
size: few
J: TRBJ1-2
CDR3: CASSLSGGHYGYTF
DNA: TGTGCCAGCAGTTTATCGGGGGGCCACTATGGCTACACCTTC

D: TRBD1
V: TRBV7-8
size: few
J: TRBJ2-7
CDR3: CASRRTGGHEQYF
DNA: TGTGCCAGCAGGAGGACAGGTGGTCACGAGCAGTACTTC

D: .
V: TRBV5-1
size: .
J: TRBJ2-4
CDR3: CASSQGHTENIQYF
DNA: TGCGCCAGCAGCCAAGGACACACCGAAAACATTCAGTACTTC

D: .
V: TRBV6-5
size: many
J: TRBJ2-3
CDR3: CASRLSDTQYF
DNA: TGTGCCAGCCGACTGAGCGATACGCAGTATTTT

D: TRBD2
V: TRBV7-9
size: few
J: TRBJ2-3
CDR3: CASSQILLAGEPTDTQYF
DNA: TGTGCCAGCAGCCAGATCCTTTTAGCGGGGGAACCCACAGATACGCAGTATTTT

D: .
V: TRBV10-3
size: few
J: TRBJ2-1
CDR3: CAITRDPFYNEQFF
DNA: TGTGCCATCACAAGGGACCCCTTCTACAATGAGCAGTTCTTC

D: TRBD2
V: TRBV14
size: .
J: TRBJ2-3
CDR3: CASSQSPGTSGGRFTDTQYF
DNA: TGTGCCAGCAGCCAAAGCCCGGGGACTAGCGGGGGAAGATTCACAGATACGCAGTATTTT

D: TRBD1
V: TRBV3-1
size: .
J: TRBJ2-7
CDR3: CASRGLGTGMSEQYF
DNA: TGTGCCAGCAGGGGCCTCGGGACAGGGATGAGCGAGCAGTACTTC

D: .
V: TRBV4-2
size: few
J: TRBJ2-3
CDR3: CASTVSGQWGGTQYF
DNA: TGTGCCAGCACGGTCAGCGGGCAGTGGGGAGGTACGCAGTATTTT

D: .
V: TRBV5-1
size: .
J: TRBJ2-5
CDR3: CASSLGEKRETQYF
DNA: TGCGCCAGCAGCTTGGGGGAAAAGAGGGAGACCCAGTACTTC

D: TRBD1
V: TRBV5-1
size: .
J: TRBJ2-1
CDR3: CASSSQTGGSYNEQFF
DNA: TGCGCCAGCAGCTCCCAGACAGGGGGCTCCTACAATGAGCAGTTCTTC

D: TRBD1
V: TRBV18
size: .
J: TRBJ1-5
CDR3: CASSPRTGNQPQHF
DNA: TGTGCCAGCTCACCCAGGACAGGGAATCAGCCCCAGCATTTT

D: .
V: TRBV5-1
size: few
J: TRBJ2-3
CDR3: CASSFIPTDTQYF
DNA: TGCGCCAGCAGCTTCATCCCCACAGATACGCAGTATTTT

D: TRBD2
V: TRBV6-5
size: .
J: TRBJ2-1
CDR3: CASSYFQRGEQFF
DNA: TGTGCCAGCAGTTACTTTCAGCGGGGTGAGCAGTTCTTC

D: .
V: TRBV5-1
size: .
J: TRBJ2-1
CDR3: CASSLGPTNEQFF
DNA: TGCGCCAGCAGCTTGGGACCAACCAATGAGCAGTTCTTC

D: .
V: TRBV7-8
size: .
J: TRBJ2-5
CDR3: CASSPPGTRGETQYF
DNA: TGTGCCAGCAGCCCACCGGGAACTAGGGGGGAGACCCAGTACTTC

D: .
V: TRBV7-2
size: few
J: TRBJ2-1
CDR3: CASRYAEGPGQFF
DNA: TGTGCCAGCAGGTACGCGGAGGGACCGGGGCAGTTCTTC

D: .
V: TRBV27
size: .
J: TRBJ2-7
CDR3: CASSPASSSYEQYF
DNA: TGTGCCAGCAGCCCGGCATCGAGCTCCTACGAGCAGTACTTC

D: .
V: TRBV2
size: .
J: TRBJ1-2
CDR3: CASTGAIIGGYTF
DNA: TGTGCCAGCACCGGGGCCATCATAGGTGGCTACACCTTC

D: .
V: TRBV5-1
size: .
J: TRBJ2-3
CDR3: CASAREPESTDTQYF
DNA: TGCGCCAGCGCCCGGGAGCCCGAAAGCACAGATACGCAGTATTTT

D: .
V: TRBV7-2
size: .
J: TRBJ2-5
CDR3: CASSPYWGGGETQYF
DNA: TGTGCCAGCAGCCCCTACTGGGGGGGCGGCGAGACCCAGTACTTC

D: .
V: TRBV12-3/TRBV12-4
size: many
J: TRBJ2-3
CDR3: CASSLAGGRDTQYF
DNA: TGTGCCAGCAGTTTAGCGGGGGGGCGCGATACGCAGTATTTT

D: .
V: TRBV20-1
size: .
J: TRBJ2-2
CDR3: CSAPIMANTGELFF
DNA: TGCAGTGCGCCCATAATGGCGAACACCGGGGAGCTGTTTTTT

D: .
V: TRBV7-6
size: .
J: TRBJ2-7
CDR3: CASSPWRGPNYEQYF
DNA: TGTGCCAGCAGCCCATGGCGGGGGCCAAACTACGAGCAGTACTTC

D: TRBD1
V: TRBV29-1
size: .
J: TRBJ2-3
CDR3: CSVATGAYTDTQYF
DNA: TGCAGCGTAGCTACAGGGGCCTACACAGATACGCAGTATTTT

D: TRBD2
V: TRBV11-2
size: .
J: TRBJ2-5
CDR3: CASSPVGGGVRETQYF
DNA: TGTGCCAGCAGCCCCGTTGGGGGGGGGGTCCGGGAGACCCAGTACTTC

D: .
V: TRBV9
size: .
J: TRBJ1-2
CDR3: CASSTDHGPNYGYTF
DNA: TGTGCCAGCAGCACAGATCACGGTCCTAACTATGGCTACACCTTC

D: .
V: TRBV10-3
size: few
J: TRBJ2-3
CDR3: CAISDSTDTQYF
DNA: TGTGCCATCAGTGATAGCACAGATACGCAGTATTTT

D: TRBD1
V: TRBV4-1
size: .
J: TRBJ2-2
CDR3: CASSLGPTGIRTGELFF
DNA: TGCGCCAGCAGCCTGGGACCGACAGGGATCAGGACCGGGGAGCTGTTTTTT

D: TRBD1
V: TRBV28
size: .
J: TRBJ2-1
CDR3: CASSLGQGANEQFF
DNA: TGTGCCAGCAGTTTAGGACAGGGGGCCAATGAGCAGTTCTTC

D: .
V: TRBV11-1
size: few
J: TRBJ2-2
CDR3: CASSLAGGELFF
DNA: TGTGCCAGCAGCTTAGCGGGCGGGGAGCTGTTTTTT

D: .
V: TRBV5-1
size: few
J: TRBJ1-2
CDR3: CASSTGGGRDGYTF
DNA: TGCGCCAGCAGCACCGGGGGCGGCAGGGATGGCTACACCTTC

D: TRBD1
V: TRBV6-5
size: .
J: TRBJ2-2
CDR3: CASSPGQGIDTGELFF
DNA: TGTGCCAGCAGTCCGGGACAGGGTATCGACACCGGGGAGCTGTTTTTT

D: .
V: TRBV7-8
size: .
J: TRBJ1-4
CDR3: CASSLDSLGRGYEKLFF
DNA: TGTGCCAGCAGCTTAGATTCTTTGGGGCGGGGTTACGAAAAACTGTTTTTT

D: .
V: TRBV21-1
size: .
J: TRBJ2-7
CDR3: CASSKEGGGSYEQYF
DNA: TGTGCCAGCAGCAAAGAGGGAGGGGGGTCCTACGAGCAGTACTTC

D: .
V: TRBV6-5
size: .
J: TRBJ1-1
CDR3: CASISPRRGEAFF
DNA: TGTGCCAGCATCTCCCCCCGGCGCGGTGAAGCTTTCTTT

D: .
V: TRBV11-2
size: few
J: TRBJ1-2
CDR3: CASSLDRGDGYTF
DNA: TGTGCCAGCAGCTTGGACAGAGGGGACGGCTACACCTTC

D: .
V: TRBV11-2
size: few
J: TRBJ1-4
CDR3: CASSLGPENEKLFF
DNA: TGTGCCAGCAGCTTAGGGCCAGAGAATGAAAAACTGTTTTTT

D: .
V: TRBV18
size: .
J: TRBJ2-1
CDR3: CASSPSQSSYNEQFF
DNA: TGTGCCAGCTCACCATCCCAGAGCTCCTACAATGAGCAGTTCTTC

D: .
V: TRBV27
size: .
J: TRBJ2-1
CDR3: CASSLSATPHEQFF
DNA: TGTGCCAGCAGTTTATCCGCGACCCCCCATGAGCAGTTCTTC

D: .
V: TRBV24-1
size: .
J: TRBJ2-5
CDR3: CATSATPPGGAETQYF
DNA: TGTGCCACCAGTGCGACGCCCCCGGGGGGCGCAGAGACCCAGTACTTC

D: TRBD2
V: TRBV9
size: few
J: TRBJ2-3
CDR3: CASSPIGGGAGDTQYF
DNA: TGTGCCAGCAGCCCCATAGGCGGGGGGGCCGGTGATACGCAGTATTTT

D: .
V: TRBV27
size: .
J: TRBJ1-4
CDR3: CASSSTGLTGEKLFF
DNA: TGTGCCAGCAGTTCAACGGGCTTAACCGGTGAAAAACTGTTTTTT

D: TRBD1
V: TRBV24-1
size: many
J: TRBJ2-2
CDR3: CATGTGNTGELFF
DNA: TGTGCCACCGGGACAGGGAACACCGGGGAGCTGTTTTTT

D: .
V: TRBV18
size: .
J: TRBJ2-3
CDR3: CASSPKGAASTDTQYF
DNA: TGTGCCAGCTCACCAAAGGGCGCAGCAAGCACAGATACGCAGTATTTT

D: .
V: TRBV5-1
size: .
J: TRBJ2-4
CDR3: CASSRSIAKNIQYF
DNA: TGCGCCAGCAGCCGATCGATAGCCAAAAACATTCAGTACTTC

D: .
V: TRBV20-1
size: few
J: TRBJ2-3
CDR3: CSAPRPSVDTQYF
DNA: TGCAGTGCGCCGCGGCCTAGCGTGGATACGCAGTATTTT

D: TRBD1
V: TRBV5-4
size: many
J: TRBJ1-5
CDR3: CASSSGTGGNQPQHF
DNA: TGTGCCAGCAGCTCTGGGACAGGGGGAAATCAGCCCCAGCATTTT

D: .
V: TRBV25-1
size: .
J: TRBJ1-1
CDR3: CASSAFRNTEAFF
DNA: TGTGCCAGCAGTGCCTTCAGGAACACTGAAGCTTTCTTT

D: TRBD1
V: TRBV2
size: .
J: TRBJ2-2
CDR3: CASSADRGSGELFF
DNA: TGTGCCAGCAGTGCGGACAGGGGAAGTGGGGAGCTGTTTTTT

D: .
V: TRBV4-1
size: .
J: TRBJ2-4
CDR3: CASGPDPGNIQYF
DNA: TGCGCCAGCGGCCCAGACCCGGGGAACATTCAGTACTTC

D: .
V: TRBV5-1
size: .
J: TRBJ2-7
CDR3: CASSLGEGAHYEQYF
DNA: TGCGCCAGCAGCTTGGGGGAGGGGGCGCACTACGAGCAGTACTTC

D: .
V: TRBV15
size: .
J: TRBJ1-2
CDR3: CATSRDHGQGGYTF
DNA: TGTGCCACCAGCAGAGATCACGGGCAGGGTGGCTACACCTTC